This TCR beta chain was sequenced for a study of CD8 T cells in ankylosing spondylitis. Study results and caveats: Disease-linked clones reportedly showed significant enrichment in matched ankylosing spondylitis synovial fluid.

V dropped 0 bases and J dropped 4 bases, with 12 bases sitting between them. Germline CDR1 and CDR2: MNHEY and SVGAGI. The CDR3 consists of 15 residues. This clonotype was counted many times. Its target is not known. Libraries of TCR beta came from quantitative 5'-RACE with molecular barcodes. MiXCR was run by TCRdb on the 5' RACE reads, yielding one entry per CDR3 protein. The sample consists of more than 250,000 distinct CDR3 sequences, around a tenth of them appearing once. This TCR was sampled from a female donor with ankylosing spondylitis or in good health (not recorded which). The sample comprised blood, either unsorted or a sorted T cell fraction (not recorded which). The chain couples TRBV6-5 to TRBJ1-1; D is unclear. DNA of the CDR3: TGTGCCAGCAGTTACTCGAGTACCGGGTTCACTGAAGCTTTCTTT. This sequence encodes CASSYSSTGFTEAFF.